The TCR beta chain described here comes from a study of blood T cell repertoires in COVID-19. Study at large: The United States, Italy and Spain supplied acute and convalescent COVID-19 samples.

As handled by the study authors: Counts of nucleated cells, estimated from reference gene primer amplification, were obtained. Sequenced by immunoSEQ multiplex PCR; TCRdb stores in-frame clones only, minus some. Clonal size and the V and J genes are those of that table, whereas D and trimming came from the DNA. Counted here are about 190,000 clones, roughly four fifths occurring once; the ten biggest clones make up roughly 14%. This CDR3 has 15 amino acids. The V and J ends lost 3 bases and 4 bases, in that order; junction bases with no gene match: 8. Germline CDR1 reads SGHNT; CDR2 reads YYREEE (reference sequence).

The chain employs TRBV5-4 and TRBJ1-1; 8 bases are a match to TRBD1. What was sequenced was peripheral blood. This receptor was identified in a man aged 50-59 years who had recovered from COVID-19. In DNA, the CDR3 is TGTGCCAGCAGCTCCCGGACAGGGTCGGGCACTGAAGCTTTCTTT. Its translation: CASSSRTGSGTEAFF.